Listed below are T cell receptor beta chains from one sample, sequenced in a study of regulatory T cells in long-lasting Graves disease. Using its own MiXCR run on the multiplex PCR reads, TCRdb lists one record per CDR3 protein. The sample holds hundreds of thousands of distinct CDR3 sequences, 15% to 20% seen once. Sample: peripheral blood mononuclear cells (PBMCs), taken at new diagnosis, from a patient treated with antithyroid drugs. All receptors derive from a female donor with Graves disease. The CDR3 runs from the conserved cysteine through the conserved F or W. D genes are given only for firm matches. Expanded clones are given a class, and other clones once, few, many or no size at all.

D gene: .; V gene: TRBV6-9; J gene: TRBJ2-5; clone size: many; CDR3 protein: CASSYGSGEYQETQYF; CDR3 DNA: TGTGCCAGCAGTTACGGTTCGGGGGAGTACCAAGAGACCCAGTACTTC
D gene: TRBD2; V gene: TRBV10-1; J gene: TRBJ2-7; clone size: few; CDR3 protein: CASSEPAGRPYF; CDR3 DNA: TGCGCCAGCAGTGAACCAGCGGGACGACCGTACTTC
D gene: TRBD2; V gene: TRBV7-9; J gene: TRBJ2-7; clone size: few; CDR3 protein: CASSLVGSGASYEQYF; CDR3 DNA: TGTGCCAGCAGCTTAGTGGGTAGCGGGGCCTCCTACGAGCAGTACTTC
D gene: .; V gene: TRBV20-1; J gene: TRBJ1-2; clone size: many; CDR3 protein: CSAILARGYTF; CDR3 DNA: TGCAGTGCAATCCTCGCGAGGGGCTACACCTTC
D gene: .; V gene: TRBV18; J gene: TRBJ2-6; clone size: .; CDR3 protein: CASSPILQPGSGANVLTF; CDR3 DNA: TGTGCCAGCTCACCAATTTTACAGCCCGGCTCTGGGGCCAACGTCCTGACTTTC
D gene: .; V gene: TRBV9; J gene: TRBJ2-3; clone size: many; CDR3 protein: CASSVAEGITDTQYF; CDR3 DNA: TGTGCCAGCAGCGTAGCGGAGGGAATCACAGATACGCAGTATTTT
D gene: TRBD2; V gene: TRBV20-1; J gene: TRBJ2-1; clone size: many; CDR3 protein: CSARDPGLAVGNEQFF; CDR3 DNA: TGCAGTGCTAGAGATCCGGGGCTAGCGGTAGGGAATGAGCAGTTCTTC
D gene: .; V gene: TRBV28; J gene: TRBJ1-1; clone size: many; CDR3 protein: CASSFQGRDTEAFF; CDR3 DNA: TGTGCCAGCAGTTTCCAGGGCCGGGACACTGAAGCTTTCTTT
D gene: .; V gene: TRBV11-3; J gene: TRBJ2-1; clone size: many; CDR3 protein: CASSSGLGVRVKEQFF; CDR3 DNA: TGTGCCAGCAGCTCCGGACTGGGAGTCCGAGTTAAGGAGCAGTTCTTC
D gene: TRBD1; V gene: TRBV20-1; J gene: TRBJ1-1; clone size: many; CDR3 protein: CSAGTADTEAFF; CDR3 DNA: TGCAGTGCTGGGACAGCGGACACTGAAGCTTTCTTT
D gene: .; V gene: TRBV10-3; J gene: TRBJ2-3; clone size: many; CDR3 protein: CAISERENTDTQYF; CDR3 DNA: TGTGCCATCAGTGAAAGGGAAAACACAGATACGCAGTATTTT
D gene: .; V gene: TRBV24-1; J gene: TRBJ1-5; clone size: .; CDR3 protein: CATSGPYSNQPQHF; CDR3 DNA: TGTGCCACCAGTGGTCCCTATAGCAATCAGCCCCAGCATTTT
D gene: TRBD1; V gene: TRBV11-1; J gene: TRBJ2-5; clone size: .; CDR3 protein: CASSLRTGQETQYF; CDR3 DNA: TGTGCCAGCAGCTTAAGGACAGGACAAGAGACCCAGTACTTC
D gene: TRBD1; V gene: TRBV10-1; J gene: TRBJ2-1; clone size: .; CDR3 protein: CASSEFGTAQETQFF; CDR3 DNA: TGCGCCAGCAGTGAGTTCGGGACAGCCCAAGAGACCCAGTTCTTC
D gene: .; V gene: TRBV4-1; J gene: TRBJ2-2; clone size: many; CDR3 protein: CANSQGTGELFF; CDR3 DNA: TGCGCCAACAGCCAGGGGACCGGGGAGCTGTTTTTT
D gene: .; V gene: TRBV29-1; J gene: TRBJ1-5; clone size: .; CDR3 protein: CSAAARVAVGNQPQHF; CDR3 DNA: TGCAGCGCCGCAGCACGGGTCGCGGTTGGAAATCAGCCCCAGCATTTT
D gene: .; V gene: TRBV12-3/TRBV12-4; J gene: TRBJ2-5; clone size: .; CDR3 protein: CASSLGVDRRPQETQYF; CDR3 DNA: TGTGCCAGCAGTTTAGGGGTTGACAGGCGGCCCCAAGAGACCCAGTACTTC
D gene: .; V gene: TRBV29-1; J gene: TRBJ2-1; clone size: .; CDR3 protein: CSVDFLLGEQFF; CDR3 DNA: TGCAGCGTTGATTTTCTCTTAGGTGAGCAGTTCTTC
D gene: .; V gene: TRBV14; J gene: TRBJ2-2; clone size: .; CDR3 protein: CASSRGLDTGELFF; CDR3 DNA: TGTGCCAGCAGCCGCGGACTGGACACCGGGGAGCTGTTTTTT
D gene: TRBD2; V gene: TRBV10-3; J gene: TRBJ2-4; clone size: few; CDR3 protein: CAISERPLAGDSLQYF; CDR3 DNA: TGTGCCATCAGTGAGAGGCCGCTAGCGGGGGACTCCTTACAGTACTTC
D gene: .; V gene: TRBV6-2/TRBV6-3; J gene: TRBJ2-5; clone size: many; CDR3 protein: CASSYSAGTQEETQYF; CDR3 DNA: TGTGCCAGCAGTTACTCAGCCGGGACGCAAGAAGAGACCCAGTACTTC
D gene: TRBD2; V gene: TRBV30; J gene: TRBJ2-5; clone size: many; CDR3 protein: CAWSASGRAFETQYF; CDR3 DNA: TGTGCCTGGAGTGCCAGCGGGAGGGCCTTTGAGACCCAGTACTTC
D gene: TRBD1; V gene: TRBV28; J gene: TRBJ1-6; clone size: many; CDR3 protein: CASRYSGTANSPLHF; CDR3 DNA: TGTGCCAGCAGGTATTCCGGGACAGCCAATTCACCCCTCCACTTT
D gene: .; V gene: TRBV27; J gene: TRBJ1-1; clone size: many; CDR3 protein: CASSLGPSGWFF; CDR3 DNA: TGTGCCAGCAGTCTAGGACCCTCCGGGTGGTTCTTT
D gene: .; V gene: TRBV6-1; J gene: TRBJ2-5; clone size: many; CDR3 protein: CASSPVRMETQYF; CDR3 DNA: TGTGCCAGCAGTCCCGTTCGGATGGAGACCCAGTACTTC
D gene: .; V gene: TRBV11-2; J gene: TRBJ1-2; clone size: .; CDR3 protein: CASSLGDGRDPSGYTF; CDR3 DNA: TGTGCCAGCAGCTTAGGAGACGGACGGGACCCCTCGGGCTACACCTTC
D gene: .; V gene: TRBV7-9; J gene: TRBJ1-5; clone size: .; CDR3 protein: CASSLGQGEFVGQPQHF; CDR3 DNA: TGTGCCAGCAGCTTAGGGCAGGGAGAGTTTGTAGGGCAGCCCCAGCATTTT
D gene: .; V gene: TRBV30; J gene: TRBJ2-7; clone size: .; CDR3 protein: CAWSVSAGYSYEQYF; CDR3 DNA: TGTGCCTGGAGTGTATCGGCGGGCTACTCCTACGAGCAGTACTTC
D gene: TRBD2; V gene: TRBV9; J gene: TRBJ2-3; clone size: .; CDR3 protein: CASSVDLAGVRQYF; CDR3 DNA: TGTGCCAGCAGCGTAGATCTAGCGGGAGTGAGGCAGTATTTT
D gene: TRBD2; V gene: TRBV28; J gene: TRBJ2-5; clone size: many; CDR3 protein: CASSRQREIKTQYF; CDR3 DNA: TGTGCCAGCAGTCGGCAGCGGGAGATCAAGACCCAGTACTTC
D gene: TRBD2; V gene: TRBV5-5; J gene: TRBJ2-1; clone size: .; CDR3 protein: CASSSPGLASEQFF; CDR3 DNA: TGTGCCAGCAGCTCCCCGGGACTAGCAAGTGAGCAGTTCTTC
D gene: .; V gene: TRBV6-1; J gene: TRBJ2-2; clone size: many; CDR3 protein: CASSPGRLVGELFF; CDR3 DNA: TGTGCCAGCAGCCCGGGACGGTTGGTCGGGGAGCTGTTTTTT
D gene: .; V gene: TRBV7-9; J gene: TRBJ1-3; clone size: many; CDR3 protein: CASSLLTSGGNTIYF; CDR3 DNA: TGTGCCAGCAGCCTTCTTACCTCTGGGGGAAACACCATATATTTT
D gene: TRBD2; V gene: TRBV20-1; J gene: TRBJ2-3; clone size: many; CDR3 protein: CSARKKTSRTDTQYF; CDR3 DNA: TGCAGTGCTAGGAAGAAGACTAGCCGCACAGATACGCAGTATTTT
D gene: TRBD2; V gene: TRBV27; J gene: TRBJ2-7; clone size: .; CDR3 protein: CASSRLAGEQYF; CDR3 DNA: TGTGCCAGCAGTCGACTAGCAGGCGAGCAGTACTTC
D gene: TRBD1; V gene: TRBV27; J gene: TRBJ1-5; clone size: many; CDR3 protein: CASSLKGAHQPQHF; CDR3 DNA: TGTGCCAGCAGTTTAAAGGGGGCCCACCAGCCCCAGCATTTT
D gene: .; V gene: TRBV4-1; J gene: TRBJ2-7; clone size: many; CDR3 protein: CASSQDVEGGGQYF; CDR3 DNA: TGCGCCAGCAGCCAAGATGTGGAGGGAGGCGGGCAGTACTTC